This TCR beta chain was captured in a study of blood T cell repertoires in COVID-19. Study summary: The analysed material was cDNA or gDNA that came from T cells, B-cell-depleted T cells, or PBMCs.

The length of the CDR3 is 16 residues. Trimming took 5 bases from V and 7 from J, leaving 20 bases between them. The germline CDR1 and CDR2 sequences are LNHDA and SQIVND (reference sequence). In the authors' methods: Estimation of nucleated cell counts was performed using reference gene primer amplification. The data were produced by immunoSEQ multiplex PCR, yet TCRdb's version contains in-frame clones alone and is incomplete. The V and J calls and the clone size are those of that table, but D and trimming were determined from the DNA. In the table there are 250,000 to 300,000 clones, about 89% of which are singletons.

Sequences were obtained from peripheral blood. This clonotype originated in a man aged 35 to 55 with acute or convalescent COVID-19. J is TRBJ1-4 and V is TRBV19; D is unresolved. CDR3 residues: CASSPLGSLISEKLFF. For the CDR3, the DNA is TGTGCCAGTAGTCCGCTCGGGAGTTTGATTAGTGAAAAACTGTTTTTT.